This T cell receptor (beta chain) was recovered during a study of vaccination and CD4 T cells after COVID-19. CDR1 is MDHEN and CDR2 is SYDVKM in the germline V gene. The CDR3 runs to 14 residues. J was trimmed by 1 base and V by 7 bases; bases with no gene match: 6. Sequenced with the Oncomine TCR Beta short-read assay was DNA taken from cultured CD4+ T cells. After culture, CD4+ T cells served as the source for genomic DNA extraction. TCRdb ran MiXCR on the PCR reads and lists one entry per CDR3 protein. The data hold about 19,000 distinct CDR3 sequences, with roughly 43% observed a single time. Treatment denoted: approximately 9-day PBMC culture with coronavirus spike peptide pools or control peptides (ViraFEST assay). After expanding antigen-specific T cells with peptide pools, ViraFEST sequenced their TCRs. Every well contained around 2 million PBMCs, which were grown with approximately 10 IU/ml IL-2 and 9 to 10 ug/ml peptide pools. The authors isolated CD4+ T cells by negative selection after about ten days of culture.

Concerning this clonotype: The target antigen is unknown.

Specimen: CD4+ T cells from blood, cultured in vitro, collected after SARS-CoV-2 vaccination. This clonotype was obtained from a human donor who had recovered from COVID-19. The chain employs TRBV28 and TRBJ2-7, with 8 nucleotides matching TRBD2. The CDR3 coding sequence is TGTGCCAGCACCGGGGGGGTAGGGTCCTACGAGCAGTACTTC. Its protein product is CASTGGVGSYEQYF.